These 11 T cell receptor beta chains share one sample of origin, sequenced in a study of shared clonotypes between healthy human individuals. Libraries were prepared by immunoSEQ multiplex PCR; TCRdb keeps only in-frame clonotypes and omits some of them. The top ten hold about 0.52% of the sample, which has over a million clones, 75% to 80% seen once. Input material: memory CD4+ T cells from PBMCs. Subset: CD45RA-negative fraction. The source is a young man in good health. Some clones in this sample may be carry-over from other donors' samples.

The chain has TRBV6-5 and TRBJ2-1, with D maybe TRBD2 (6 bases). The V end lost 4 bases, the J end lost 8 bases, and 12 bases lay between the germline ends. The germline gives CDR1 MNHEY, CDR2 SVGAGI. The CDR3 has 13 residues. Written as DNA, the CDR3 is TGTGCCAGCAGTTCAGGGACTCACGATGAGCAGTTCTTC. This encodes CASSSGTHDEQFF.

About this clone: Just one base apart from a much larger clone, this may be a read error. V gene TRBV7-2 combines with J gene TRBJ2-7; 14 nucleotides agree with TRBD2. Unmatched junction bases numbered 3, after V lost 6 bases and J lost 2 bases. This CDR3 is 15 amino acids long. The germline gives CDR1 SGHTA, CDR2 FQGNSA. CDR3 region: CASSRLAGGAYEQYF. The CDR3 region has the DNA TGTGCCAGCAGTCGACTAGCGGGAGGGGCCTACGAGCAGTACTTC.

The chain couples TRBV9 to TRBJ1-1; 7 bases align to TRBD1. Trimming cost V 0 bases and J 6 bases; bases outside gene matches: 8. Germline V gene sequence: CDR1 SGDLS, CDR2 YYNGEE. The CDR3 has 15 residues. The CDR3 spells CASSVVRGRSAEAFF. CDR3 coding DNA: TGTGCCAGCAGCGTAGTGAGGGGGCGTTCCGCTGAAGCTTTCTTT.

The V gene is TRBV7-2, the J gene TRBJ2-5; perhaps D is TRBD1 or TRBD2 (5 bases each). The ends were cut back, 7 bases at V and 4 bases at J, with 16 bases in the middle. The CDR3 loop spans 14 amino acids. In germline, CDR1 is SGHTA, CDR2 FQGNSA. CDR3 loop: CASTPRWGRETQYF. Written as DNA, the CDR3 is TGTGCCAGCACCCCGAGGTGGGGGAGAGAGACCCAGTACTTC.

The sample holds a few counts of this clone. Other nucleotide sequences in the sample specify the same CDR3. The V call is TRBV6-1, the J call TRBJ1-2; unclear D gene. Germline lookup yields CDR1 MNHNS and CDR2 SASEGT. The CDR3 runs to 11 residues. V lost 6 bases, J lost 5 bases, and 7 bases lay in between. CDR3 in amino acids: CASSATYGYTF. Here the CDR3 DNA reads TGTGCCAGCAGCGCCACATATGGCTACACCTTC.

The chain links TRBV2 to TRBJ2-7, with D maybe TRBD1 (6 bases). Germline V gene lookup returns CDR1 SNHLY and CDR2 FYNNEI. The CDR3 covers 14 residues. V lost 3 bases to trimming and J lost 4 bases, with 13 bases between them. CDR3 in amino acids: CASSDRQGSYEQYF. DNA for the CDR3: TGTGCCAGCAGTGATCGGCAGGGGTCATACGAGCAGTACTTC. The variable domain in full, completed from reference TRBV2 and TRBJ2-7, reads EPEVTQTPSHQVTQMGQEVILRCVPISNHLYFYWYRQILGQKVEFLVSFYNNEISEKSEIFDDQFSVERPDGSNFTLKIRSTKLEDSAMYFCASSDRQGSYEQYFGPGTRLTVT.

The chain has TRBV28 and TRBJ2-7; 8 bases map to TRBD2. After removal of 5 bases from V and 4 bases from J, the junction contained 7 bases not matched to a gene. The germline V gene has CDR1 MDHEN and CDR2 SYDVKM. The CDR3 extends over 14 amino acids. The CDR3: CASSLLAGNYEQYF. In DNA form, the CDR3 reads TGTGCCAGCAGTCTGTTAGCGGGAAATTACGAGCAGTACTTC.

The chain couples TRBV11-3 to TRBJ2-1; TRBD2 aligns across 8 bases. The ends lost 1 base at V and 7 bases at J; junction bases unmatched: 18. The CDR3 extends over 19 amino acids. Germline V CDR1 and CDR2: SGHNT, YENEEA. CDR3 sequence: CASSLGRSGRALVENEQFF. CDR3 DNA: TGTGCCAGCAGCTTAGGGAGGAGCGGGAGAGCATTAGTAGAGAATGAGCAGTTCTTC.

J is TRBJ2-7 and V is TRBV5-5; D remains unclear. CDR3 size: 12 residues. The ends were cut back, 6 bases at V and 4 bases at J, with 11 bases in the middle. Germline CDR1 SGHKS, CDR2 YYEKEE (reference sequence). As DNA, the CDR3 is TGTGCCAGCACGGCAGTTGCGTACGAGCAGTACTTC. Encoded protein: CASTAVAYEQYF.

This chain joins TRBV4-3 and TRBJ2-3; 13 bases fit TRBD2. The V and J ends lost 0 bases and 3 bases, in that order; junction bases with no gene match: 12. This CDR3 is built from 20 residues. Germline V gene sequence: CDR1 LGHNA, CDR2 YSLEER. The CDR3 nucleotides read TGCGCCAGCAGCCAAGAGCAAAGGACTAGCGGGAGCATCAAAACAGATACGCAGTATTTT. This sequence encodes CASSQEQRTSGSIKTDTQYF.

In the case of this clone: The sample holds other DNA sequences that translate to the same CDR3. This chain links TRBV15 with TRBJ2-7; D not resolved. Trimming pared 0 bases from V and 0 bases from J, leaving 6 bases between. Germline assignment: CDR1 LNHNV and CDR2 YYDKDF (reference sequence). There are 14 residues in the CDR3. The CDR3 DNA sequence: TGTGCCACCAGCAGAGATCGAAGCTCCTACGAGCAGTACTTC. This codes for CATSRDRSSYEQYF. The entire variable domain, with the rest obtained from reference TRBV15 and TRBJ2-7, is as follows: DAMVIQNPRYQVTQFGKPVTLSCSQTLNHNVMYWYQQKSSQAPKLLFHYYDKDFNNEADTPDNFQSRRPNTSFCFLDIRSPGLGDTAMYLCATSRDRSSYEQYFGPGTRLTVT.